One and the same sample provided the 27 T cell receptor beta chains below, sequenced in a study of radiotherapy plus CTLA-4 blockade in lung cancer. Some clones are missing from TCRdb's copy, which holds only in-frame ones; the method was immunoSEQ multiplex PCR. The sample lists 65,000 to 90,000 clones; about 87% were seen once. The material was peripheral blood, obtained from a patient treated with radiotherapy plus ipilimumab. The source of these receptors is a human donor with non-small cell lung cancer who had stable disease on radiotherapy plus ipilimumab.

The sample holds a few counts of this clone. This rearrangement joins TRBV11-2 to TRBJ1-2, with 9 bases lining up with TRBD1. Unmatched junction bases numbered 6, after V lost 5 bases and J lost 8 bases. CDR1 and CDR2 (germline): SGHAT, FQNNGV. This CDR3 has 13 residues. The CDR3 nucleotides are TGTGCCAGCAGCCGGGACAGGGCGGCGGGCTACACCTTC. It translates to CASSRDRAAGYTF.

The rearrangement joins TRBV5-1 to TRBJ2-5; 7 bases line up with TRBD1. V shed 4 bases and J 5 bases; nucleotides not matched to a gene: 11. CDR1 and CDR2 from the germline V gene are SGHRS and YFSETQ. The CDR3 length is 15 residues. The CDR3 bases are TGCGCCAGCAGCCAATCGGACAGGTCGAGGGAGACCCAGTACTTC. Translation gives CASSQSDRSRETQYF.

The rearrangement links TRBV7-9 to TRBJ2-1; D uncertain. Germline V gene data show CDR1 as SEHNR and CDR2 as FQNEAQ (reference sequence). This CDR3 has 14 amino acids. The V end was cut by 5 bases, the J end by 10 bases, with 18 bases between. CDR3 sequence (DNA): TGTGCCAGCAGCCCCGACGGGCAGATTAGCGAGCAGTTCTTC. Amino acids: CASSPDGQISEQFF.

The V gene is TRBV11-2, the J gene TRBJ1-2; possible D gene TRBD1, 5 bases. This CDR3 has 12 residues. V gave up 4 bases and J gave up 8 bases, with 11 bases separating them. From germline, CDR1 is SGHAT and CDR2 FQNNGV. The CDR3 sequence is CASSSEGAGYTF. CDR3 bases: TGTGCCAGCAGCTCCGAAGGGGCCGGCTACACCTTC. Complete variable domain (other parts from reference TRBV11-2 and TRBJ1-2): EAGVAQSPRYKIIEKRQSVAFWCNPISGHATLYWYQQILGQGPKLLIQFQNNGVVDDSQLPKDRFSAERLKGVDSTLKIQPAKLEDSAVYLCASSSEGAGYTFGSGTRLTVV.

The chain employs TRBV19 and TRBJ2-7; D gene unclear. The CDR3 spans 14 residues. Trimming stripped 4 bases from V and 2 bases from J, with 12 bases between. The germline V gene has CDR1 LNHDA and CDR2 SQIVND (reference sequence). CDR3 sequence: CASSKDPVAYEQYF. In nucleotides, the CDR3 is TGTGCCAGTAGTAAGGACCCGGTGGCCTACGAGCAGTACTTC.

The rearrangement joins TRBV6-6 to TRBJ2-1; maybe TRBD1 (6 bases). The V and J ends lost 2 bases and 10 bases respectively, with 15 bases between them. Germline lookup yields CDR1 MNHNY and CDR2 SVGAGI (reference sequence). CDR3 size: 14 residues. CDR3 sequence: CASSYQGQGLEQFF. The CDR3 DNA sequence: TGTGCCAGCAGTTACCAGGGGCAGGGGTTGGAGCAGTTCTTC.

The rearrangement links TRBV10-3 to TRBJ1-6; D may be TRBD1 (5 bases). The V and J ends lost 6 bases and 6 bases respectively, with 9 bases between them. CDR1 and CDR2 from the germline V gene are ENHRY and SYGVKD. This CDR3 is built from 13 residues. The chain's CDR3 is CAIRGVSNSPLHF. The CDR3 bases are TGTGCCATCAGAGGGGTGAGTAATTCACCCCTCCACTTT.

This clone appeared a few times. This rearrangement joins TRBV18 to TRBJ1-2; 8 bases are shared with TRBD1. This CDR3 is 14 amino acids long. Trimming at V came to 5 bases and at J to 4 bases, leaving 6 bases not matched to a gene. Germline CDR1 KGHSH, CDR2 LQKENI. The CDR3 is CASSAQGDFYGYTF. The CDR3 DNA reads as TGTGCCAGCTCAGCACAGGGGGACTTCTATGGCTACACCTTC.

The gene calls are TRBV7-9 and TRBJ1-2; D gene unclear. This CDR3 comprises 17 residues. CDR1 is SEHNR, CDR2 FQNEAQ, per germline (reference sequence). Trimming took off 4 bases at V and 5 bases at J, with 23 bases between the two ends. CDR3 region: CASSSLYSPEASYGYTF. Written as DNA, the CDR3 is TGTGCCAGCAGCTCCCTATATTCCCCTGAAGCCTCTTATGGCTACACCTTC.

The chain is built from TRBV28 and TRBJ1-2, with D tentatively TRBD1 (6 bases). The CDR3 runs 14 residues. Trimming shortened V by 6 bases and J by 2 bases, and 13 bases separated the two germline ends. CDR1 MDHEN and CDR2 SYDVKM come from the germline V gene. The CDR3 protein is CASSLTGGNYGYTF. CDR3 DNA: TGTGCCAGCAGCTTAACCGGGGGCAACTATGGCTACACCTTC.

This clone has just one count. The genes are TRBV5-1 and TRBJ2-1, with 9 bases aligning to TRBD2. Germline V gene lookup returns CDR1 SGHRS and CDR2 YFSETQ. The CDR3 loop spans 14 amino acids. The V segment lost 10 bases and the J segment 2 bases; nucleotides outside the gene matches: 7. The chain's CDR3 is CASRLAETYNEQFF. In DNA, the CDR3 is TGCGCCTCCCGACTAGCGGAGACCTACAATGAGCAGTTCTTC.

This clone was counted a single time. The V gene is TRBV7-9, the J gene TRBJ2-5; 8 bases agree with TRBD1. Judging by the DNA end, TRBJ2-7 fits better; the J call may be wrong. The germline gives CDR1 SEHNR, CDR2 FQNEAQ (reference sequence). This CDR3 has 16 residues. The CDR3 DNA reads TGTGCCAGCAGCCGAGCACCGGGACAGGCTTCCTACGAGCAGTACTTC. Encoded protein: CASSRAPGQASYEQYF.

This clone occurred a few times. The V call is TRBV30, the J call TRBJ2-1; the match to TRBD1 covers 7 bases. V lost 7 bases, J lost 3 bases, and 9 bases stayed unmatched. Per germline, CDR1 GTSNPN and CDR2 SVGIG (reference sequence). The CDR3 contains 14 residues. This chain's CDR3 is CASSGTAGYNEQFF. In nucleotides, the CDR3 is TGTGCCTCCTCGGGGACAGCTGGCTACAATGAGCAGTTCTTC.

V usage is TRBV9 and J usage is TRBJ2-5; perhaps TRBD1 as D (6 bases). Germline values: CDR1 SGDLS, CDR2 YYNGEE. V was cut by 0 bases and J by 4 bases, with 13 bases left in between. The CDR3 length is 15 residues. CDR3 coding DNA: TGTGCCAGCAGCGTAGGAACAGGGAGCAGAGAGACCCAGTACTTC. It encodes CASSVGTGSRETQYF.

The chain employs TRBV7-3 and TRBJ2-1, with TRBD2 matching 14 bases. This CDR3 is built from 15 residues. V shed 5 bases, J shed 7 bases, and the junction held 4 bases outside the gene matches. The germline gives CDR1 SGHTA, CDR2 FQGTGA. The CDR3 spells CASSRGTSGRNEQFF. The CDR3 nucleotides are TGTGCCAGCAGCAGGGGGACTAGCGGGAGAAATGAGCAGTTCTTC. Supplemented by reference TRBV7-3 and TRBJ2-1, the full variable domain reads GAGVSQTPSNKVTEKGKYVELRCDPISGHTALYWYRQSLGQGPEFLIYFQGTGAADDSGLPNDRFFAVRPEGSVSTLKIQRTERGDSAVYLCASSRGTSGRNEQFFGPGTRLTVL.

This chain connects TRBV30 to TRBJ1-1; the D gene is possibly TRBD1 (5 bases). Germline assignment: CDR1 GTSNPN and CDR2 SVGIG (reference sequence). The length of the CDR3 is 13 residues. Trimming stripped 0 bases from V and 8 bases from J, with 13 bases between. The CDR3, as DNA: TGTGCCTGGAGTGTACAGGCCCTACGCGAAGCTTTCTTT. Amino acids: CAWSVQALREAFF.

The chain carries TRBV6-1 and TRBJ1-6; D is undetermined. This CDR3 region has 13 residues. Trimming cost V 6 bases and J 0 bases, with 3 bases left between them. Per the germline V gene, CDR1 is MNHNS and CDR2 is SASEGT. CDR3 residues: CASRDSYNSPLHF. The CDR3 coding sequence is TGTGCCAGCAGGGACTCCTATAATTCACCCCTCCACTTT.

V gene TRBV7-2 combines with J gene TRBJ1-5; no reliable D call. The CDR3 totals 16 residues. Germline V gives CDR1 SGHTA, CDR2 FQGNSA. V gave up 0 bases and J gave up 1 base, with 10 bases separating them. CDR3 sequence (DNA): TGTGCCAGCAGCTTAGCCGGTCAGCGGAGCAATCAGCCCCAGCATTTT. Translated, it gives CASSLAGQRSNQPQHF. The entire variable domain, with the rest obtained from reference TRBV7-2 and TRBJ1-5, is as follows: GAGVSQSPSNKVTEKGKDVELRCDPISGHTALYWYRQSLGQGLEFLIYFQGNSAPDKSGLPSDRFSAERTGGSVSTLTIQRTQQEDSAVYLCASSLAGQRSNQPQHFGDGTRLSIL.

This chain connects TRBV2 to TRBJ1-6; D unclear. V was trimmed by 4 bases and J by 0 bases, leaving 7 bases between them. Germline V gives CDR1 SNHLY, CDR2 FYNNEI. The CDR3 contains 15 residues. The DNA of the CDR3 is TGTGCCAGCAGTGTACAGAGCTCCTATAATTCACCCCTCCACTTT. Translating gives CASSVQSSYNSPLHF.

This clone was recorded once. V usage is TRBV11-3 and J usage is TRBJ2-3, with TRBD1 matching over 7 bases. V lost 4 bases to trimming and J lost 5 bases; unmatched junction nucleotides: 3. CDR3 length equals 13 residues. The germline gives CDR1 SGHNT, CDR2 YENEEA. CDR3: CASSWGQQDTQYF. CDR3 nucleotides: TGTGCCAGCAGCTGGGGACAGCAAGATACGCAGTATTTT.

This chain links TRBV7-9 with TRBJ2-7, with 13 bases aligning to TRBD2. V shed 5 bases, J shed 6 bases, and the junction held 7 bases outside the gene matches. Germline lookup yields CDR1 SEHNR and CDR2 FQNEAQ (reference sequence). The length of the CDR3 is 15 residues. The CDR3 region has the DNA TGTGCCAGCAGCCCAAGACTAGCGGGGGGTTTCGAGCAGTACTTC. Its translation is CASSPRLAGGFEQYF.

This clone was detected a few times. V usage is TRBV18 and J usage is TRBJ2-5; D is ambiguous. This CDR3 spans 12 amino acids. V lost 3 bases, J lost 0 bases, and 2 bases lay in between. CDR1 KGHSH and CDR2 LQKENI come from the germline V gene. CDR3 sequence (DNA): TGTGCCAGCTCACCGTACCAAGAGACCCAGTACTTC. Translating gives CASSPYQETQYF.

The chain couples TRBV28 to TRBJ2-5; 9 bases map to TRBD2. The CDR3 covers 16 residues. Trimming removed 3 bases from V and 5 bases from J; junction bases left unmatched: 10. Germline V gene data show CDR1 as MDHEN and CDR2 as SYDVKM. CDR3 sequence (DNA): TGTGCCAGCAGTTTCGGGGTAGCGGGAGTACGGGAGACCCAGTACTTC. Its protein is CASSFGVAGVRETQYF.

The chain carries TRBV11-2 and TRBJ2-5; D might be TRBD2 (6 bases). The DNA end favors TRBJ2-7, so the J call may be wrong. The CDR3 is made up of 14 amino acids. From germline, CDR1 is SGHAT and CDR2 FQNNGV. The CDR3 here is CASSLAGPSYEQYF. CDR3 nucleotides: TGTGCCAGCAGCTTGGCGGGACCTAGCTACGAGCAGTACTTC.

This clone has a handful of counts. The chain has TRBV6-5 and TRBJ1-1; D not certain. Trimming took 2 bases from V and 7 from J, leaving 14 bases between them. CDR3 length: 14 residues. Germline CDR1 is MNHEY and CDR2 is SVGAGI. CDR3 in DNA: TGTGCCAGCAGTTACCTGGGCCGGGAAGGTGAAGCTTTCTTT. Its translation is CASSYLGREGEAFF.

This sequence joins TRBV5-1 and TRBJ1-2; 7 bases align to TRBD1. The CDR3 has 16 amino acids. From germline, CDR1 is SGHRS and CDR2 YFSETQ. The V and J ends lost 0 bases and 5 bases, in that order; junction bases with no gene match: 10. CDR3 in amino acids: CASSLGDRARPYGYTF. The CDR3 DNA reads TGCGCCAGCAGCTTGGGTGACAGGGCACGCCCGTATGGCTACACCTTC.

The rearrangement joins TRBV30 to TRBJ1-1, with a tentative D call TRBD1 (5 bases). V lost 4 bases and J lost 0, with 15 bases in between. Looked up from germline, CDR1 is GTSNPN and CDR2 is SVGIG (reference sequence). This CDR3 comprises 15 residues. CDR3 in amino acids: CAWNKRGRMNTEAFF. Written as DNA, the CDR3 is TGTGCCTGGAACAAGAGGGGACGTATGAACACTGAAGCTTTCTTT.